This is a list of T cell receptor beta chains from one sample in a study of T cells in narcolepsy. This table comes from immunoSEQ multiplex PCR, and its TCRdb copy is limited to in-frame clones, with some not included. The sample shows approximately 30,000 clones, approximately 80% of them seen only once. Sequenced input: memory (CD45RA-) CD4+ T cells from blood. The receptor source for this set is a human donor in good health. Both conserved end residues are part of each CDR3. Fields, in order: CDR3 protein, CDR3 DNA, J gene, V gene, D gene, clone size. A D gene is named only where the DNA matches it firmly. The size field is filled for only some rows; it gives once, few, many or a size class.

CASSPPSGGPLTDTQYF	TGTGCCAGCTCACCACCGAGCGGGGGGCCCCTCACAGATACGCAGTATTTT	TRBJ2-3	TRBV18	TRBD2	-
CASSLPSGGGRGETQYF	TGTGCCAGCAGCTTGCCTAGCGGGGGGGGTCGTGGAGAGACCCAGTACTTC	TRBJ2-5	TRBV5-4	TRBD2	-
CASSGTGTSPPDTQYF	TGTGCCAGCAGCGGAACCGGGACTAGCCCCCCAGATACGCAGTATTTT	TRBJ2-3	TRBV9	TRBD2	-
CASSTAGGVQTQYF	TGCGCCAGCAGCACCGCGGGGGGGGTACAGACCCAGTACTTC	TRBJ2-5	TRBV5-1	TRBD2	few
CASSQGGPLETQYF	TGTGCCAGCAGCCAAGGAGGGCCCCTGGAGACCCAGTACTTC	TRBJ2-5	TRBV4-2	-	-
CASSLGQAGVPSTDTQYF	TGTGCCAGCAGCTTAGGCCAAGCGGGGGTCCCCAGCACAGATACGCAGTATTTT	TRBJ2-3	TRBV7-9	TRBD2	-
CAWSRGQDGELFF	TGTGCCTGGAGTAGGGGGCAGGACGGGGAGCTGTTTTTT	TRBJ2-2	TRBV30	TRBD1	-
CASSIEGQGFYEQYF	TGTGCCAGCAGCATTGAGGGACAGGGATTCTACGAGCAGTACTTC	TRBJ2-7	TRBV27	TRBD1	-
CASSEGTRGETQYF	TGTGCCAGCAGTGAAGGGACTCGGGGGGAGACCCAGTACTTC	TRBJ2-5	TRBV6-5	-	-
CAWDLLAGEGEQYF	TGTGCCTGGGACCTTCTAGCGGGAGAGGGGGAGCAGTACTTC	TRBJ2-7	TRBV30	TRBD2	-
CASSWDRGYGYTF	TGTGCCAGCAGCTGGGACAGGGGCTATGGCTACACCTTC	TRBJ1-2	TRBV5-4	TRBD1	-
CASSQERAGGPDTQYF	TGTGCCAGCAGCCAAGAGAGAGCGGGGGGGCCAGATACGCAGTATTTT	TRBJ2-3	TRBV4-2	TRBD2	-
CASSYSEWVPYEQYF	TGTGCCAGCAGTTACTCGGAGTGGGTTCCCTACGAGCAGTACTTC	TRBJ2-7	TRBV6-6	-	-
CSVEDVVAGGYEQYF	TGCAGCGTTGAAGATGTGGTAGCGGGAGGGTACGAGCAGTACTTC	TRBJ2-7	TRBV29-1	TRBD2	-
CASSGDLSSTDTQYF	TGTGCCAGCAGTGGGGACCTCTCTAGCACAGATACGCAGTATTTT	TRBJ2-3	TRBV28	-	-
CASSRSGTSTDTQYF	TGTGCCAGCAGCCGCTCCGGGACGAGCACAGATACGCAGTATTTT	TRBJ2-3	TRBV13	-	-
CASSDRGGLGTEAFF	TGTGCCAGCAGTGACCGGGGGGGGCTGGGCACTGAAGCTTTCTTT	TRBJ1-1	TRBV2	-	-
CATSDRTGDYEQYF	TGTGCCACCTCGGACCGGACAGGAGACTACGAGCAGTACTTC	TRBJ2-7	TRBV19	TRBD1	-
CASWRGGLSHEQFF	TGTGCCAGCTGGCGCGGGGGGCTCTCCCATGAGCAGTTCTTC	TRBJ2-1	TRBV2	TRBD2	-
CAISVRTSGSSYNEQFF	TGTGCCATCAGTGTGAGGACTAGCGGGAGCTCCTACAATGAGCAGTTCTTC	TRBJ2-1	TRBV10-3	TRBD2	-
CASSLTALRSGNTIYF	TGTGCCAGCAGTTTAACAGCTCTCCGCTCTGGAAACACCATATATTTT	TRBJ1-3	TRBV28	-	-
CASSLQKGNQPQHF	TGTGCCAGCAGCTTACAGAAGGGCAATCAGCCCCAGCATTTT	TRBJ1-5	TRBV7-2	-	-
CASSSPGTGVHTQYF	TGTGCCAGCAGTTCCCCCGGGACAGGGGTTCATACGCAGTATTTT	TRBJ2-3	TRBV28	TRBD1	-
CASGDRDEQYF	TGTGCCAGCGGAGACCGGGACGAGCAGTACTTC	TRBJ2-7	TRBV9	-	medium-sized
CASSLVSNTEAFF	TGTGCCAGCAGCTTAGTATCGAACACTGAAGCTTTCTTT	TRBJ1-1	TRBV11-2	-	few
CAISESVSYGYTF	TGTGCCATCAGTGAGTCGGTGTCCTATGGCTACACCTTC	TRBJ1-2	TRBV10-3	-	-
CASSTSTGVVDTIYF	TGTGCCAGTAGTACTTCGACAGGGGTGGTAGACACCATATATTTT	TRBJ1-3	TRBV19	TRBD1	-
CASSSRQGTNTEAFF	TGTGCCAGCAGCTCCCGACAGGGGACGAACACTGAAGCTTTCTTT	TRBJ1-1	TRBV21-1	-	-
CASAPGQGRTDTQYF	TGTGCTAGTGCCCCGGGACAGGGCCGCACAGATACGCAGTATTTT	TRBJ2-3	TRBV12-5	TRBD1	-